This is a list of T cell receptor beta chains from one sample in a study of identical twins. Using its own MiXCR run on the 5' RACE reads, TCRdb lists one record per CDR3 protein. The sample shows 510,000 or so distinct CDR3 sequences, about 15% of them seen only once. This same sample was also taken into another study, of yellow fever vaccine responses in identical twins.

Specimen: CD4+ T cells sorted from blood. The receptors originated from a woman under 30 in good health. Both conserved end residues are part of each CDR3. A D gene is named only where the DNA matches it firmly. Only part of the rows carry a size: once, few, many, or a class if the clone is expanded.

CDR3 length,V gene,J gene,clone size,D gene,CDR3 protein,CDR3 DNA
16,TRBV3-1,TRBJ2-1,NA,NA,CASSRDSLTSYNEQFF,TGTGCCAGCAGTCGTGACTCCCTCACCTCCTACAATGAGCAGTTCTTC
15,TRBV28,TRBJ1-1,few,TRBD1,CASSLGQVTNTEAFF,TGTGCCAGCAGTCTCGGACAGGTCACGAACACTGAAGCTTTCTTT
12,TRBV5-6,TRBJ2-2,many,NA,CASSLLVQELFF,TGTGCCAGCAGCTTGCTCGTACAGGAGCTGTTTTTT
15,TRBV12-3/TRBV12-4,TRBJ1-6,few,NA,CASSLVSRVGSPLHF,TGTGCCAGCAGTTTAGTTTCCAGGGTGGGCTCACCCCTCCACTTT
15,TRBV7-9,TRBJ2-7,NA,TRBD1,CASSLPGQGHYEQYF,TGTGCCAGCAGCCTCCCGGGACAGGGGCACTACGAGCAGTACTTC
12,TRBV10-2,TRBJ2-3,NA,TRBD2,CASSGGEGTQYF,TGCGCCAGCAGTGGGGGGGAGGGTACGCAGTATTTT
16,TRBV7-8,TRBJ2-2,few,TRBD1,CASSLPRDRGSGELFF,TGTGCCAGCAGCTTACCTCGGGACAGGGGGTCCGGGGAGCTGTTTTTT
15,TRBV7-2,TRBJ1-5,few,NA,CASSPRATDYQPQHF,TGTGCCAGCAGCCCCCGGGCAACGGATTATCAGCCCCAGCATTTT
13,TRBV6-1,TRBJ2-2,few,NA,CASRSRGAWELFF,TGTGCCAGCAGGTCCAGGGGGGCGTGGGAGCTGTTTTTT
15,TRBV7-9,TRBJ2-3,NA,NA,CASSFGGAVGDTQYF,TGTGCCAGCAGCTTTGGGGGGGCGGTGGGAGATACGCAGTATTTT
17,TRBV3-1,TRBJ2-1,NA,TRBD1,CACTERITGGQHDEQFF,TGTGCCTGCACCGAGAGAATAACAGGGGGCCAGCACGATGAGCAGTTCTTC
13,TRBV24-1,TRBJ2-7,few,NA,CATKSGQHDEQYF,TGTGCCACCAAATCCGGGCAGCACGACGAGCAGTACTTC
16,TRBV14,TRBJ1-1,few,NA,CASSQDMLLRNTEAFF,TGTGCCAGCAGCCAAGATATGCTCCTGAGGAACACTGAAGCTTTCTTT